This is a list of T cell receptor beta chains from one sample in a study of response to subunit inactivated influenza vaccine. TCRdb fed the RT-PCR reads into MiXCR, producing one record per CDR3 protein. This table has about 570,000 distinct CDR3 sequences, 11% appearing once. This same sample was also taken into another study, of T cells expressing NK-cell markers.

The sample was PBMCs from blood, taken on the day of vaccination. These TCRs come from a man aged 45 to 65 who received an inactivated influenza vaccine. Each CDR3 is given with its conserved first and last residue. Clone sizes are given selectively: once, few, many, or a class where the clone is expanded.

j_call clone_size v_call cdr3_aa
TRBJ2-7 - TRBV4-3 CASSQSPGLWTSGSSYEQYF
TRBJ1-2 - TRBV5-1 CASKGQGAFYGYTF
TRBJ2-1 few TRBV9 CASSVAGLAGVSYNEQFF
TRBJ2-1 few TRBV29-1 CSVSGFAEQFF
TRBJ2-3 few TRBV11-2 CASSLTGPRTDTQYF
TRBJ2-7 - TRBV5-1 CASSVETGYEQYF
TRBJ2-2 few TRBV12-3/TRBV12-4 CASRPSPGELFF
TRBJ2-1 few TRBV2 CASSPVSLRAQFF
TRBJ1-2 few TRBV20-1 CSARTGGGGYTF
TRBJ2-2 - TRBV20-1 CSARAGGPGTGELFF
TRBJ2-2 few TRBV5-6 CASSYGQVNTGELFF
TRBJ1-5 few TRBV12-3/TRBV12-4 CASSSMGATNQPQHF
TRBJ2-5 - TRBV10-3 CAISVRVLETQYF
TRBJ2-5 few TRBV12-3/TRBV12-4 CASSLGLAVYQETQYF
TRBJ2-1 few TRBV29-1 CSVVRSGLANEQFF
TRBJ2-1 - TRBV20-1 CSAIGPGQYNEQFF
TRBJ2-4 - TRBV4-1 CASSTWDFKNIQYF
TRBJ2-7 few TRBV12-3/TRBV12-4 CASSRAGTNYEQYF
TRBJ2-1 few TRBV4-1 CASSQGRGRTYNEQFF
TRBJ2-5 many TRBV28 CASTTRASFQETQYF
TRBJ1-5 few TRBV6-2/TRBV6-3 CASSLYPQGRGQPQHF
TRBJ1-1 few TRBV6-2/TRBV6-3 CASSYRGQGERSTEAFF
TRBJ2-7 few TRBV11-2 CASSDTRSGDGQYF
TRBJ2-2 many TRBV20-1 CSARTLAGANTGELFF
TRBJ2-1 - TRBV12-5 CASGPPAGTSGHNEQFF
TRBJ2-3 - TRBV28 CASSPSLGTQYF
TRBJ2-1 - TRBV12-3/TRBV12-4 CASKPGLGSYNEQFF
TRBJ2-1 - TRBV6-2/TRBV6-3 CASSLSGRAVEQFF
TRBJ2-1 - TRBV7-9 CASHLASSSYNEQFF
TRBJ2-7 - TRBV20-1 CSARVSGPYEQYF
TRBJ1-1 few TRBV6-2/TRBV6-3 CASRPQGAVTEAFF
TRBJ2-6 - TRBV6-1 CASGFRWGRLSGANVLTF
TRBJ2-3 - TRBV6-2/TRBV6-3 CASTKAGGYTDTQYF
TRBJ2-1 few TRBV7-2 CASTPWTSAYNEQFF
TRBJ1-2 few TRBV4-2 CASSPGRGSHYGYTF
TRBJ2-1 few TRBV3-1 CASSPGLAGEKGVNEQFF
TRBJ1-1 few TRBV19 CASSSSGDTEAFF
TRBJ1-2 few TRBV4-3 CASSQDKDSVRDYTF
TRBJ2-1 - TRBV3-1 CASSYGWSSGNNEQFF
TRBJ2-1 - TRBV3-1 CASSREGNEQFF
TRBJ2-1 - TRBV30 CAWSVLSGVSEQFF
TRBJ1-5 many TRBV19 CASSLQQNSNQPQHF
TRBJ2-2 - TRBV29-1 CSVRGSGELFF
TRBJ2-7 once TRBV28 CASSLGVLNEQYF
TRBJ1-4 - TRBV29-1 CSARINEKLFF
TRBJ2-2 - TRBV12-3/TRBV12-4 CASSPSQGAGGELFF
TRBJ2-3 many TRBV6-2/TRBV6-3 CASSRGIQGNTQYF
TRBJ2-7 few TRBV6-1 CASSGPPVGVYEQYF
TRBJ1-1 many TRBV18 CASSAGTGSTEAFF
TRBJ2-7 - TRBV7-9 CASSFVGGPGEQYF
TRBJ2-1 - TRBV10-3 CAISESWVGTYNEQFF
TRBJ2-1 many TRBV29-1 CSVRLPGGWLDEQFF
TRBJ2-3 - TRBV7-3 CASSLSGRISTDTQYF
TRBJ2-7 - TRBV7-9 CASSSTPGRAYEQYF